One and the same sample provided the 20 T cell receptor beta chains below, sequenced in a study of glioma-infiltrating T cells. TCR alpha and beta CDR3 regions were amplified from RNA using iRepertoire nested multiplex PCR. TCRdb passed the multiplex PCR reads through MiXCR, listing each CDR3 protein once. The top ten hold 40% to 55% of the sample, which has 12,000 or so distinct CDR3 sequences, about 25% seen once. What was sequenced was glioma tissue, nonneoplastic brain tissue, or PBMCs (not recorded which). The receptor set was obtained from a human donor with low-grade glioma or glioblastoma, undergoing nonglioma brain surgery, or in good health (not recorded which).

This clonotype was seen ten or more times. The rearrangement joins TRBV18 to TRBJ2-1; weak D call: TRBD1 (6 bases). The germline V gene encodes CDR1 KGHSH and CDR2 LQKENI. CDR3 size: 16 residues. V was cut by 4 bases and J by 4 bases, with 17 bases left in between. The CDR3 DNA sequence: TGTGCCAGCTCACGGCTAGGGACACCCCCGTACAATGAGCAGTTCTTC. It is translated as CASSRLGTPPYNEQFF.

The rearrangement joins TRBV18 to TRBJ1-1; a weak D match, TRBD1 (5 bases). V lost 3 bases, J lost 0 bases, and 17 bases lay in between. The CDR3 totals 17 residues. CDR1 and CDR2 (germline): KGHSH, LQKENI. This CDR3 is CASSPNLGREMNTEAFF. The CDR3 nucleotides read TGTGCCAGCTCACCTAATTTGGGCAGGGAGATGAACACTGAAGCTTTCTTT.

This chain uses TRBV18 with TRBJ1-2; 7 bases line up with TRBD1. The CDR3 is 13 amino acids. The germline gives CDR1 KGHSH, CDR2 LQKENI. V shed 8 bases and J 6 bases; nucleotides not matched to a gene: 9. The CDR3 spells CASPRQGSDGYTF. DNA of the CDR3: TGTGCCAGCCCGCGACAGGGATCAGATGGCTACACCTTC.

This clonotype was detected a few times. V is TRBV5-1 and J is TRBJ2-5; tentatively, D is TRBD1 (5 bases). The CDR3 sequence is 14 residues long. V was clipped by 1 base and J by 2 bases, with 9 bases between them. CDR1 is SGHRS and CDR2 is YFSETQ in the germline V gene. The CDR3 sequence is CASSLWTYQETQYF. Written as DNA, the CDR3 is TGCGCCAGCAGCTTGTGGACATATCAAGAGACCCAGTACTTC.

This clonotype showed up just a few times. The gene calls are TRBV7-3 and TRBJ2-1; unclear D gene. The V and J ends lost 5 bases and 6 bases respectively, with 11 bases between them. This CDR3 has 13 residues. In germline, CDR1 is SGHTA, CDR2 FQGTGA. DNA of the CDR3: TGTGCCAGCAGCGGGTCGTTAGGCAATGAGCAGTTCTTC. It translates to CASSGSLGNEQFF.

This clonotype was seen ten or more times. V gene TRBV28 combines with J gene TRBJ2-5; D gene unclear. The V end lost 7 bases, the J end lost 5 bases, and 11 bases lay between the germline ends. The CDR3 runs 12 residues. Germline values: CDR1 MDHEN, CDR2 SYDVKM. The CDR3 spells CASTRRWETQYF. DNA for the CDR3: TGTGCCAGCACTCGACGGTGGGAGACCCAGTACTTC.

In the case of this clonotype: A read error may produce the germline difference seen at one junction end. The rearrangement uses TRBV9 and TRBJ2-3, with 10 nucleotides matching TRBD2. Germline V CDR1 and CDR2: SGDLS, YYNGEE. The CDR3 sequence is 15 residues long. CDR3 region: CSSSASGSDTDTQYF. As DNA, the CDR3 is TGTTCCAGCAGCGCTAGCGGGAGTGACACAGATACGCAGTATTTT.

This clonotype is labeled medium-sized. CDR3 in DNA: TGCAGTGCTAGTCTTTCTGAGCAGTTCTTC. It yields the protein CSASLSEQFF. This chain uses TRBV20-1 with TRBJ2-1; no definite D call. Germline CDR1 and CDR2: DFQATT and SNEGSKA (reference sequence). The CDR3 has 10 residues. Trimming took off 3 bases at V and 9 bases at J, with 6 bases between the two ends.

The rearrangement uses TRBV6-2 or TRBV6-3 and TRBJ2-5, with 7 positions matching TRBD1. Germline CDR1 and CDR2: MNHEY and SVGEGT. The CDR3 totals 14 residues. V shed 8 bases and J 1 base; nucleotides not matched to a gene: 7. The CDR3 sequence is CASSVTGAQETQYF. The DNA for the CDR3 is TGTGCCAGCTCTGTTACAGGGGCCCAAGAGACCCAGTACTTC.

The V call is TRBV29-1, the J call TRBJ2-5; maybe TRBD2 (5 bases). CDR3 size: 13 residues. The V end was cut by 4 bases, the J end by 5 bases, with 14 bases between. Per germline, CDR1 SQVTM and CDR2 ANQGSEA. The CDR3 DNA follows: TGCAGCGTTGCCCACGGGGTTTGGGAGACCCAGTACTTC. Translation: CSVAHGVWETQYF.

This clonotype has a handful of counts. The rearrangement links TRBV2 to TRBJ1-5, with D hard to call. The CDR3 contains 13 residues. The germline gives CDR1 SNHLY, CDR2 FYNNEI. V lost 7 bases, J lost 3 bases, and 10 bases lay in between. The CDR3 region is CASKGGANQPQHF. Here the CDR3 DNA reads TGTGCCAGCAAGGGAGGCGCCAATCAGCCCCAGCATTTT. The whole variable domain, filled in from reference TRBV2 and TRBJ1-5, reads EPEVTQTPSHQVTQMGQEVILRCVPISNHLYFYWYRQILGQKVEFLVSFYNNEISEKSEIFDDQFSVERPDGSNFTLKIRSTKLEDSAMYFCASKGGANQPQHFGDGTRLSIL.

V gene TRBV2 combines with J gene TRBJ2-2, with unresolved D. CDR1 is SNHLY and CDR2 is FYNNEI in the germline V gene. Trimming stripped 2 bases from V and 6 bases from J, with 1 base between. The CDR3 length is 11 residues. CDR3 in amino acids: CASSEPGELFF. CDR3 in DNA: TGTGCCAGCAGTGAACCCGGGGAGCTGTTTTTT.

This clonotype has more than one count but fewer than ten. J is TRBJ2-7 and V is TRBV3-1, with 8 bases lining up with TRBD1. CDR1 LGHDT and CDR2 YNNKEL come from the germline V gene (reference sequence). CDR3 length equals 13 residues. V was clipped by 4 bases and J by 2 bases; unmatched bases: 1. CDR3: CASSRQGTYEQYF. DNA for the CDR3: TGTGCCAGCAGCCGACAGGGGACCTACGAGCAGTACTTC.

This clonotype was seen at least ten times. The chain has TRBV7-8 and TRBJ2-2, with 8 nucleotides matching TRBD1. Unmatched junction bases numbered 1, after V lost 0 bases and J lost 7 bases. In germline, CDR1 is SGHVS, CDR2 FQNEAQ. The CDR3 is made up of 14 amino acids. The CDR3 sequence is CASSLAQGGGELFF. The CDR3 DNA follows: TGTGCCAGCAGCTTAGCACAGGGGGGCGGGGAGCTGTTTTTT.

The CDR3 is CASSFFQETQYF. In nucleotides, the CDR3 is TGTGCCAGCAGCTTTTTCCAGGAGACCCAGTACTTC. The chain joins TRBV7-9 to TRBJ2-5, with D hard to call. Germline CDR1 and CDR2: SEHNR and FQNEAQ (reference sequence). V lost 3 bases and J 5 bases, leaving 7 bases between the germline ends. CDR3 length: 12 residues.

This clonotype was observed at least ten times. The chain couples TRBV28 to TRBJ2-3; D is unresolved. The CDR3 has 17 amino acids. Germline V gives CDR1 MDHEN, CDR2 SYDVKM. Trimming removed 4 bases from V and 1 base from J, with 18 bases in between. The CDR3 nucleotides read TGTGCCAGCAGTTCCCCATCTCGACGTCGGGGCACAGATACGCAGTATTTT. Translating gives CASSSPSRRRGTDTQYF.

The V gene is TRBV4-1, the J gene TRBJ2-5; 9 nucleotides agree with TRBD1. Germline CDR1 and CDR2: MGHRA and YSYEKL. V was clipped by 4 bases and J by 5 bases; unmatched bases: 8. There are 15 residues in the CDR3. The CDR3 sequence is CASSLQDRGGETQYF. The CDR3 bases are TGCGCCAGCAGCCTCCAGGACAGGGGAGGGGAGACCCAGTACTTC.

With regard to this clonotype: A much larger clone is a single base away; this may be a read error. This sequence joins TRBV20-1 and TRBJ2-7; 9 nucleotides agree with TRBD2. V lost 4 bases, J lost 4 bases, and 8 bases stayed unmatched. Germline V gene sequence: CDR1 DFQATT, CDR2 SNEGSKA (reference sequence). The CDR3 is 14 residues long. CDR3 sequence reads: CSAIVASGIYEQYF. The CDR3 coding sequence is TGCAGTGCTATAGTGGCTAGCGGGATTTACGAGCAGTACTTC.

This clonotype was seen repeatedly, ten times or more. This chain connects TRBV27 to TRBJ2-7; D could derive from TRBD1 or TRBD2 (5 bases each). Deletions cut 3 bases from V and 2 bases from J, with 17 bases between. Looked up from germline, CDR1 is MNHEY and CDR2 is SMNVEV (reference sequence). The CDR3 sequence is 16 residues long. CDR3: CASSFMWDVSPYEQYF. The CDR3 nucleotides are TGTGCCAGCAGTTTTATGTGGGACGTCTCTCCCTACGAGCAGTACTTC.

This clonotype was counted at least ten times. V gene TRBV6-1 combines with J gene TRBJ1-1; 12 bases are shared with TRBD1. The CDR3 loop spans 15 amino acids. After removal of 11 bases from V and 1 base from J, the junction contained 8 bases not matched to a gene. Germline lookup yields CDR1 MNHNS and CDR2 SASEGT. The CDR3 nucleotides are TGTGCCGCCGGGACAGGGGGCGAAGGGAACACTGAAGCTTTCTTT. The encoded protein is CAAGTGGEGNTEAFF.